This TCR beta chain was documented in a study of radiation and T cells in renal cell carcinoma. Whole-study findings and limits: From baseline, blood top tumor clonotypes peaked at 2 weeks post-radiation. Without pretreatment biopsies, baseline tumor clonotype presence was undetermined.

V lost 5 bases and J lost 2; bases outside the gene matches: 6. The germline CDR1 and CDR2 sequences are SNHLY and FYNNEI. The length of the CDR3 is 15 residues. TCRdb keeps only in-frame clones here, not all; method: immunoSEQ multiplex PCR. The top ten clones hold less than 7.5% of a sample with about 100,000 clones, roughly 88% of them seen once. The sample holds a few counts of this clone. The antigen is unknown. Time point of the sample: blood 4 weeks post-SBRT, at nephrectomy. This sample's treatment: 15 Gy SBRT to primary tumor, nephrectomy 4 weeks later. Nephrectomy followed 15 Gy stereotactic body radiation by 4 weeks. Blood was sampled at baseline, 2 weeks and 4 weeks after SBRT.

This TCR came from a man between 60 and 70 years old with renal cell carcinoma. The chain combines TRBV2 with TRBJ1-5; 7 bases align to TRBD1. This specimen consisted of blood, obtained from a patient whose treatment included radiotherapy and nephrectomy. CDR3 residues: CASSSTGSGNQPQHF. DNA for the CDR3: TGTGCCAGCAGTTCGACAGGGAGTGGCAATCAGCCCCAGCATTTT.